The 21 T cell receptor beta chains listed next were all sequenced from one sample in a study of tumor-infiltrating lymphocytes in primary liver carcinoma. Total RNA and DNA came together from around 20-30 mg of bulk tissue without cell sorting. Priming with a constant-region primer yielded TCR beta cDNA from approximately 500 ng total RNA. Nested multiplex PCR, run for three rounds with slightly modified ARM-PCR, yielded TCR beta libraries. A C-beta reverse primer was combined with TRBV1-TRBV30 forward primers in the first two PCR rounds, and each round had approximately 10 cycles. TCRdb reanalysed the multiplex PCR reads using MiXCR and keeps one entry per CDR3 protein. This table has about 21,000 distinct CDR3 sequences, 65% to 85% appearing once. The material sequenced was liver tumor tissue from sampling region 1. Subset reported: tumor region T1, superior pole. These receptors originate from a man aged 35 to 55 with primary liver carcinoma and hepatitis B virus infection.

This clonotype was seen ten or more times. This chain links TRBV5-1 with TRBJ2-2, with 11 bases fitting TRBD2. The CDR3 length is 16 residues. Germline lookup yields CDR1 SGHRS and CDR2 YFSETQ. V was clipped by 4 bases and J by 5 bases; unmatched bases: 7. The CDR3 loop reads CASSPTSGSGTGELFF. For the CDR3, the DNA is TGCGCCAGCAGCCCAACTAGCGGGAGTGGTACCGGGGAGCTGTTTTTT.

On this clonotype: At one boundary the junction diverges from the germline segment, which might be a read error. The CDR3 DNA reads as TGCGCCAGCAGCCCAGTAGGACAGGGGGTAGTAGATGAGCAGTTCTTC. This gives the protein CASSPVGQGVVDEQFF. The chain carries TRBV11-3 and TRBJ2-1; 10 bases match TRBD1. This CDR3 has 16 residues. Germline V gene sequence: CDR1 SGHNT, CDR2 YENEEA.

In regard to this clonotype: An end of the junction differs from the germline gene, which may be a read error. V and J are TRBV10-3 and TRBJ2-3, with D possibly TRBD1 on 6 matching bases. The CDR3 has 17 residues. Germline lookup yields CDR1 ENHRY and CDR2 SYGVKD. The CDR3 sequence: CVISESGEIITVDTQYF. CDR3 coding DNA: TGTGTCATCAGTGAGTCAGGGGAAATAATTACAGTAGATACGCAGTATTTT.

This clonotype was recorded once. The DNA for the CDR3 is TGTGCCAGCAGCTTAGCGAGACTAGCCCTGGGAAAAAAAGAGAACCACTACTTC. Its protein is CASSLARLALGKKENHYF. The rearrangement links TRBV11-2 to TRBJ2-5, with 7 bases lining up with TRBD2. The J segment lost 14 bases and the V segment lost 1 base, leaving 25 bases of the junction unmatched. Germline V CDR1 and CDR2: SGHAT, FQNNGV. The CDR3 runs to 18 residues.

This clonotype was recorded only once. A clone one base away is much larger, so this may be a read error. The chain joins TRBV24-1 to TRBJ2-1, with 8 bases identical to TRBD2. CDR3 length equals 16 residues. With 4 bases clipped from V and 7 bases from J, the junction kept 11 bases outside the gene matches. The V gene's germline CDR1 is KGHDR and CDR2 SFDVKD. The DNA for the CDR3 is TGTGCCACCAGTGAAAGGGTAGCGGGACTACGGAATGAGCAGTTCTTC. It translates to CATSERVAGLRNEQFF.

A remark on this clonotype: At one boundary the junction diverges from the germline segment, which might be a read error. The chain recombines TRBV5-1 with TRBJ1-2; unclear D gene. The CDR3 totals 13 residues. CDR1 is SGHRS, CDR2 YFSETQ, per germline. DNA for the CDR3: TGCGTCAGCAGTTCGACCAACGCTATTGGCCACACCTTC. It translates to CVSSSTNAIGHTF.

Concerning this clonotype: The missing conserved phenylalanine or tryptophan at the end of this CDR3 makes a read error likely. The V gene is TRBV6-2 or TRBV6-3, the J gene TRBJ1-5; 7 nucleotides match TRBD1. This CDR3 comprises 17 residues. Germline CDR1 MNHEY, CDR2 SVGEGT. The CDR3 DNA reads TGTGCCAGTACCCCTACAGAGGGGGCGTATAGCAATCACCCCCAGCATTTG. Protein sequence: CASTPTEGAYSNHPQHL.

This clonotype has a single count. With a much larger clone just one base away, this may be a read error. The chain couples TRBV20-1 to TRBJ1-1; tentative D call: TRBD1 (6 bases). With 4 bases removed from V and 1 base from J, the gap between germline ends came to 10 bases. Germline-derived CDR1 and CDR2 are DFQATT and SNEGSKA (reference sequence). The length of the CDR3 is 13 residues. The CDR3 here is CSATPTGNTEAFF. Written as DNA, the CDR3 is TGCAGTGCTACTCCGACAGGGAACACTGAAGCTTTCTTT.

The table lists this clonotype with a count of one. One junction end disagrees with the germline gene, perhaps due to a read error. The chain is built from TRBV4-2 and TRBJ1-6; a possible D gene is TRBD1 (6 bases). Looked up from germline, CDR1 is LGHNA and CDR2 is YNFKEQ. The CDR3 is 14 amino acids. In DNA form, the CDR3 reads TGTGTAAGCAGCCAAGATGACAGGTCTTCACCCCTCTACTTT. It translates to CVSSQDDRSSPLYF.

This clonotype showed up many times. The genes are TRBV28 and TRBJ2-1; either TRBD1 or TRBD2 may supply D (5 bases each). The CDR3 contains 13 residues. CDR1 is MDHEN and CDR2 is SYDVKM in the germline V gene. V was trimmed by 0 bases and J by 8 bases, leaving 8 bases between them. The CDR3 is CASSLWGVHEQFF. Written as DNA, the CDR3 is TGTGCCAGCAGTTTATGGGGGGTACATGAGCAGTTCTTC.

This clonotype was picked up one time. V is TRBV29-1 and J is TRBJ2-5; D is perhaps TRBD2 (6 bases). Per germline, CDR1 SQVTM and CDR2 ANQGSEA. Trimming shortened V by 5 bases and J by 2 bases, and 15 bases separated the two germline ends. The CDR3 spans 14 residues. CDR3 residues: CSVTGESLQETQYF. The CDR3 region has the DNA TGCAGCGTTACGGGGGAATCTTTACAAGAGACCCAGTACTTC.

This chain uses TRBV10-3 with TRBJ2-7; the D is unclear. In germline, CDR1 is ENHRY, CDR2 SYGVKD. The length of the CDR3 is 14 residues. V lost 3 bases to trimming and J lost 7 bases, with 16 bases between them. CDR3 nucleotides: TGTGCCATCAGTGACTCCCGGAGTGTCGGGGAGCAGTACTTC. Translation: CAISDSRSVGEQYF.

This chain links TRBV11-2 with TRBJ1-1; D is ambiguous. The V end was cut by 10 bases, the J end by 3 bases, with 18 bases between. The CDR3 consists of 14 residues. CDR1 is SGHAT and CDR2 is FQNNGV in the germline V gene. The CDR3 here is CATNLTAFDTEAFF. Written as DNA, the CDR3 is TGTGCCACCAACTTGACGGCATTCGACACTGAAGCTTTCTTT.

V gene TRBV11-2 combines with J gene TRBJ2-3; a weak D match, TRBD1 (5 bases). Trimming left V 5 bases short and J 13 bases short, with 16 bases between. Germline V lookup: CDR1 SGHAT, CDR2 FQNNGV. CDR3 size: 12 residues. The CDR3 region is CASSKSTGMKYF. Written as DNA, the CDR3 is TGTGCCAGCAGCAAATCCACAGGAATGAAGTATTTT.

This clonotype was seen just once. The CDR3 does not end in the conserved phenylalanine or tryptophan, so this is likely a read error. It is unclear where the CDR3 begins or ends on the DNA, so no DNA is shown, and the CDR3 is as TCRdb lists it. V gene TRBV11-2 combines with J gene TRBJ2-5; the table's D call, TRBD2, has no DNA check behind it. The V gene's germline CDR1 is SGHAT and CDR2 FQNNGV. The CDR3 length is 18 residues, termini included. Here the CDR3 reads CASSQSVDRDSPQETRYS.

CDR3 coding DNA: TGTTTCGGCAGCGCCGGGACTAGAGAGATTAATGAGCAGTTCTTC. Protein sequence: CFGSAGTREINEQFF. This chain uses TRBV11-3 with TRBJ2-1; 8 nucleotides agree with TRBD2. This CDR3 comprises 15 residues. The germline V gene has CDR1 SGHNT and CDR2 YENEEA.

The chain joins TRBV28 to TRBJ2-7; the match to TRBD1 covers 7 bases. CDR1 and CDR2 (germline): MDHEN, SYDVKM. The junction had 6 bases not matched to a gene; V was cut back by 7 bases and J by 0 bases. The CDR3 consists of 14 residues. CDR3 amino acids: CASIGTVGSYEQYF. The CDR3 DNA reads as TGTGCCAGCATCGGGACAGTGGGCTCCTACGAGCAGTACTTC.

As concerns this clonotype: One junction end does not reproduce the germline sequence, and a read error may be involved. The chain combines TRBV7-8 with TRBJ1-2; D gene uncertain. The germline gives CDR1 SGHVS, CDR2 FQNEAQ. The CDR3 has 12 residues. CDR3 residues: CDSSTSDYGYTF. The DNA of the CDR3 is TGTGACAGCAGCACCTCCGACTATGGCTACACCTTC.

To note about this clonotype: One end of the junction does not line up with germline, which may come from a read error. The CDR3 is CVSNIGTGGPYEQYF. The CDR3 DNA reads as TGTGTCAGCAATATCGGGACAGGGGGTCCCTACGAGCAGTACTTC. The V gene is TRBV12-3 or TRBV12-4, the J gene TRBJ2-7; 11 bases map to TRBD1. This CDR3 comprises 15 residues.

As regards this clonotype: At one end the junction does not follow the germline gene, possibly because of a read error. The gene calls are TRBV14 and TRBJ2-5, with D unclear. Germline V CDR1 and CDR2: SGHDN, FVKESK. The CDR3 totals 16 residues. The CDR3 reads CAGSHRSRSPQETQYF. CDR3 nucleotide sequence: TGTGCCGGCAGTCATAGGAGCAGGAGCCCGCAAGAGACCCAGTACTTC.

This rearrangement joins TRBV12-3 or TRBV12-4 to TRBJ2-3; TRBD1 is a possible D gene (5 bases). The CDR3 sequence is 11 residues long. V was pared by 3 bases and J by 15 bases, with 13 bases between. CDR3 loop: CASSLQGVHYF. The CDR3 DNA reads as TGTGCCAGCAGTTTGCAGGGTGTGCACTATTTT.